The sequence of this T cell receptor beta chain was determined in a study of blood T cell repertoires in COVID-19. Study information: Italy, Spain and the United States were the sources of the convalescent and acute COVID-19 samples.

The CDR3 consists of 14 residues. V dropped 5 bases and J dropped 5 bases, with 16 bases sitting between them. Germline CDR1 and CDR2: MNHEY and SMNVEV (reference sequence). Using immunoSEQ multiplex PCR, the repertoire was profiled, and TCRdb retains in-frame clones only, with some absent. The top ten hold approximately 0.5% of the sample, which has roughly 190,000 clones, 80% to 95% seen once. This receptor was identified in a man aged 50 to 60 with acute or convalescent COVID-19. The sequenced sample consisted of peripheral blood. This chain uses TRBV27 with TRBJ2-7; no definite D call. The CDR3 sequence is CASSIRPESHEQYF. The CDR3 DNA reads TGTGCCAGCAGTATACGCCCTGAGAGCCACGAGCAGTACTTC.